This entry concerns a single T cell receptor (beta chain). Its specificity is not known. There are 12 residues in the CDR3. Germline lookup yields CDR1 ENHRY and CDR2 SYGVKD. It was with a sample-barcoded 5' primer and a J-beta primer mix that a second PCR of roughly 7 to 12 cycles was run. One entry per CDR3 protein, called by TCRdb with MiXCR from the 5' RACE reads. This sample yields some 370,000 distinct CDR3 sequences, of which 45% to 60% are seen a single time; roughly 51% belongs to the top ten. These data originate in a study of blood T cells in healthy people across ages. The study's findings and limits: In these data, TCR beta diversity tracked strongly with naive T cell percentage. Among T cells, TCR beta diversity per million cells dropped roughly linearly as age rose.

Material: blood. The genes are TRBV10-3 and TRBJ2-5, with D uncertain. The better agreement between TRBJ2-7 and the DNA end casts doubt on the J call. The TCR was taken from a man in his sixties in good health. In nucleotides, the CDR3 is TGTGCCATCAGTGAGGTAGGGTACGAGCAGTACTTC. This codes for CAISEVGYEQYF.